These 3 T cell receptor beta chains share one sample of origin, sequenced in a study of OX40 agonist ivuxolimab in advanced cancers. Clones were sequenced by immunoSEQ multiplex PCR, and TCRdb holds only the in-frame ones, with some missing. The table lists roughly 70,000 clones, about four fifths of them singletons. The specimen comprised CD4+ or CD8+ T cells sorted from blood, sampled in a trial of the OX40 agonist ivuxolimab. The receptors originated from an adult with an advanced solid tumor such as melanoma, head and neck, liver or kidney cancer.

This chain uses TRBV18 with TRBJ1-2; no firm D call. CDR3 size: 15 residues. Trimming left V 2 bases short and J 4 bases short, with 14 bases between. The germline V gene has CDR1 KGHSH and CDR2 LQKENI. CDR3 bases: TGTGCCAGCTCACCAGACTCGGCAGCCCGCTATGGCTACACCTTC. It encodes CASSPDSAARYGYTF.

V is TRBV7-3 and J is TRBJ1-1; D unresolved. CDR3 length: 13 residues. Trimming removed 5 bases from V and 1 base from J, with 8 bases in between. The germline CDR1 and CDR2 sequences are SGHTA and FQGTGA. The CDR3 region is CASSPGPNTEAFF. CDR3 in DNA: TGTGCCAGCAGCCCAGGACCGAACACTGAAGCTTTCTTT.

The chain combines TRBV15 with TRBJ1-2; D perhaps matches TRBD1 (6 bases). The germline V and J ends were trimmed by 1 base and 4 bases, with 13 bases remaining between them. This CDR3 has 15 residues. CDR1 is LNHNV and CDR2 is YYDKDF in the germline V gene (reference sequence). The CDR3 sequence: CATSRGQGTSYGYTF. DNA of the CDR3: TGTGCCACCAGCAGAGGCCAGGGGACTTCCTATGGCTACACCTTC.